Following are 29 T cell receptor beta chains from one sample sequenced in a study of metastatic and nonmetastatic thyroid tumors. Patients were all untreated before their thyroid surgery. TCRdb re-analyzed the PCR reads through MiXCR. The data contain roughly 7,400 clones, over 35% of them singletons. Sequenced sample: tumor tissue. These receptors originate from a female donor with papillary thyroid cancer or a benign thyroid nodule (not recorded which). Some clones in this sample may be carry-over from other donors' samples.

This clone has at least ten counts. The rearrangement uses TRBV5-1 and TRBJ2-2; the D gene is possibly TRBD2 (6 bases). Trimming left V 2 bases short and J 8 bases short, with 13 bases between. Germline-derived CDR1 and CDR2 are SGHRS and YFSETQ. The CDR3 consists of 14 residues. The DNA of the CDR3 is TGCGCCAGCAGCTTCGGGGGAGAAGGAGGGGAGCTGTTTTTT. Translated, it gives CASSFGGEGGELFF.

This chain uses TRBV19 with TRBJ2-1, with 12 bases fitting TRBD1. CDR1 is LNHDA and CDR2 is SQIVND in the germline V gene (reference sequence). Trimming at V came to 4 bases and at J to 8 bases, leaving 6 bases not matched to a gene. The CDR3 loop spans 15 amino acids. The CDR3 reads CASSTGQGASDEQFF. The CDR3 DNA follows: TGTGCCAGTAGTACGGGACAGGGGGCGTCGGATGAGCAGTTCTTC.

This chain connects TRBV13 to TRBJ1-1; the D gene is possibly TRBD1 (5 bases). Germline loops: CDR1 PRHDT, CDR2 FYEKMQ (reference sequence). Trimming took off 3 bases at V and 0 bases at J, with 8 bases between the two ends. This CDR3 region has 14 residues. The DNA for the CDR3 is TGTGCCAGCAGCTTTGGACAATTGAACACTGAAGCTTTCTTT. It encodes CASSFGQLNTEAFF.

This chain joins TRBV20-1 and TRBJ2-1; D unclear. Germline values: CDR1 DFQATT, CDR2 SNEGSKA (reference sequence). V lost 2 bases to trimming and J lost 4 bases, with 12 bases between them. This CDR3 region has 14 residues. Here the CDR3 reads CSARLQSGYNEQFF. The CDR3 coding sequence is TGCAGTGCTAGACTCCAGAGTGGGTACAATGAGCAGTTCTTC.

About this clone: A read error may produce the germline difference seen at one junction end. This chain connects TRBV27 to TRBJ1-1; unclear D gene. The germline gives CDR1 MNHEY, CDR2 SMNVEV (reference sequence). There are 13 residues in the CDR3. Here the CDR3 DNA reads TGTGCCATCAGTTTGCCCTGGGTGACTGAAGCTTTCTTT. Protein: CAISLPWVTEAFF.

This clone has a handful of counts. The J gene is TRBJ1-2, the V gene TRBV27; no clear D gene. CDR1 and CDR2 (germline): MNHEY, SMNVEV (reference sequence). Trimming left V 3 bases short and J 7 bases short, with 15 bases between. This CDR3 is 14 amino acids long. CDR3 in amino acids: CASSFTVNTLGYTF. CDR3 DNA: TGTGCCAGCAGTTTCACGGTCAACACCCTTGGCTACACCTTC.

To note about this clone: This sequence may be a read error, since a much larger clone differs from it by one base. Within the sample, other DNA sequences also encode this same CDR3. The rearrangement joins TRBV20-1 to TRBJ2-3, with D uncertain. The CDR3 has 12 amino acids. Germline values: CDR1 DFQATT, CDR2 SNEGSKA (reference sequence). In DNA form, the CDR3 reads TGCAGCGCTAGACGAGACACAGATACGCAGTATTTT. Residues: CSARRDTDTQYF.

The CDR3 sequence: CASKTQGFGNTGELFF. The DNA of the CDR3 is TGTGCCAGCAAAACCCAGGGGTTTGGGAACACCGGGGAGCTGTTTTTT. The chain couples TRBV6-1 to TRBJ2-2, with D perhaps matching TRBD1 (6 bases). CDR3 length: 16 amino acids. Trimming shortened V by 7 bases and J by 1 base, and 16 bases separated the two germline ends. Germline-derived CDR1 and CDR2 are MNHNS and SASEGT.

By its share, this clone is medium-sized (0.01 to 0.1%). The CDR3 nucleotides are TGCAGTGCTAGGGACAGCACTAACTATGGCTACACCTTC. It specifies CSARDSTNYGYTF. The gene calls are TRBV20-1 and TRBJ1-2; D is perhaps TRBD1 (6 bases). V lost 3 bases and J 0 bases, leaving 8 bases between the germline ends. CDR1 is DFQATT and CDR2 is SNEGSKA in the germline V gene (reference sequence). The CDR3 runs 13 residues.

This clone has a count of ten or more. This sequence joins TRBV7-2 and TRBJ2-3; tentatively, D is TRBD1 or TRBD2 (6 bases each). V was pared by 0 bases and J by 3 bases, with 10 bases between. Per the germline V gene, CDR1 is SGHTA and CDR2 is FQGNSA. CDR3 length: 15 residues. The CDR3 DNA follows: TGTGCCAGCAGCTTAGCAGGGGGGAGGACAGATACGCAGTATTTT. Its protein product is CASSLAGGRTDTQYF.

This chain links TRBV9 with TRBJ2-1, with D tentatively TRBD1 (5 bases). Trimming took 4 bases from V and 1 from J, leaving 12 bases between them. The CDR3 has 15 residues. Per the germline V gene, CDR1 is SGDLS and CDR2 is YYNGEE. The CDR3 bases are TGTGCCAGCAGCCAGGGCGGAGATTCCTACAATGAGCAGTTCTTC. Translated, it gives CASSQGGDSYNEQFF.

The chain combines TRBV12-3 or TRBV12-4 with TRBJ1-1; unclear D gene. V lost 2 bases and J 8 bases, leaving 9 bases between the germline ends. The CDR3 is 12 residues long. The CDR3 is CASSLTKREAFF. In nucleotides, the CDR3 is TGTGCCAGCAGTTTAACGAAAAGGGAAGCTTTCTTT.

This clone was observed a handful of times. The V and J genes are TRBV27 and TRBJ1-2; TRBD1 is a possible D gene (6 bases). Trimming shortened V by 6 bases and J by 4 bases, and 15 bases separated the two germline ends. In germline, CDR1 is MNHEY, CDR2 SMNVEV (reference sequence). The CDR3 is 14 amino acids. CDR3 nucleotides: TGTGCCAGCAGCCTCAGACAGGTTGGCTATGGCTACACCTTC. Translation gives CASSLRQVGYGYTF.

This clone showed up just once. The junction departs from the called germline gene at one end, perhaps through a read error. The rearrangement links TRBV7-8 to TRBJ1-5; 9 nucleotides line up with TRBD1. This CDR3 region has 15 residues. Germline V gives CDR1 SGHVS, CDR2 FQNEAQ. CDR3 DNA: TGTGCCAGCAGCTCGGGACAGGGCCTTAATCAGCCCCATCATTTT. Protein: CASSSGQGLNQPHHF.

This clone has ten or more counts. V is TRBV12-3 or TRBV12-4 and J is TRBJ2-3; 7 bases map to TRBD2. The trim removed 10 bases at V and 2 bases at J, leaving 9 bases unmatched. CDR3 size: 14 residues. Here the CDR3 reads CAMWVGGPTDTQYF. CDR3 DNA sequence: TGTGCCATGTGGGTGGGAGGGCCCACAGATACGCAGTATTTT.

The genes are TRBV15 and TRBJ2-1, with D possibly TRBD2 on 6 matching bases. The CDR3 is 13 residues long. V was pared by 5 bases and J by 8 bases, with 13 bases between. Germline CDR1 reads LNHNV; CDR2 reads YYDKDF (reference sequence). CDR3 nucleotides: TGTGCCACCAGCTTTGGGACGGGGGATGAGCAGTTCTTC. Protein product: CATSFGTGDEQFF.

The chain employs TRBV4-2 and TRBJ2-1, with 11 bases lining up with TRBD2. Trimming removed 4 bases from V and 1 base from J; junction bases left unmatched: 15. Germline V lookup: CDR1 LGHNA, CDR2 YNFKEQ. The CDR3 sequence is 20 residues long. The CDR3, as DNA: TGTGCCAGCAGCCCAACACAAGGAATAGCGGGAGGGCGGTCCTACAATGAGCAGTTCTTC. It codes for CASSPTQGIAGGRSYNEQFF.

This clone appeared a few times. The gene calls are TRBV24-1 and TRBJ2-2; D gene uncertain. V lost 3 bases, J lost 1 base, and 11 bases lay in between. The CDR3 sequence is 16 residues long. Germline V gene lookup returns CDR1 KGHDR and CDR2 SFDVKD. CDR3 DNA sequence: TGTGCCACCAGTGATCATGGGCTACAGAACACCGGGGAGCTGTTTTTT. Its translation: CATSDHGLQNTGELFF.

Remarks on this clone: One base away lies a much larger clone, so this may be a sequencing read error. V and J are TRBV6-5 and TRBJ2-2, with TRBD1 matching 8 bases. With V trimmed by 0 bases and J by 0 bases, 6 bases remained unmatched. Germline lookup yields CDR1 MNHEY and CDR2 SVGAGI. The CDR3 covers 18 residues. The CDR3 protein is CASSYSLGQGTNTGELFF. The CDR3 DNA reads as TGTGCCAGCAGTTACTCTCTAGGACAGGGAACGAACACCGGGGAGCTGTTTTTT.

This clone was observed a handful of times. The J gene is TRBJ2-5, the V gene TRBV6-1; 7 bases are shared with TRBD2. The CDR3 length is 15 residues. Per germline, CDR1 MNHNS and CDR2 SASEGT. With V trimmed by 6 bases and J by 2 bases, 9 bases remained unmatched. CDR3 nucleotide sequence: TGTGCCAGCAGCGGAATCGCGGGAGAACAAGAGACCCAGTACTTC. Translation gives CASSGIAGEQETQYF.

In its sample, this clone was seen a few times. One junction end does not reproduce the germline sequence, and a read error may be involved. The chain joins TRBV6-4 to TRBJ2-5, with D unresolved. Per germline, CDR1 MRHNA and CDR2 SNTAGT. The CDR3 extends over 13 amino acids. The CDR3 loop is CASSYSIHQAQYF. The CDR3 DNA reads TGTGCCAGCAGTTACTCTATCCATCAGGCCCAGTACTTC.

The rearrangement uses TRBV20-1 and TRBJ1-5, with unresolved D. The CDR3 contains 13 residues. CDR1 is DFQATT, CDR2 SNEGSKA, per germline (reference sequence). The ends were cut back, 7 bases at V and 0 bases at J, with 10 bases in the middle. This CDR3 is CSVFRNSNQPQHF. The CDR3 bases are TGCAGTGTGTTCCGAAATAGCAATCAGCCCCAGCATTTT.

By share of the sample, this clone is medium-sized. This chain connects TRBV7-2 to TRBJ2-1; possible D gene TRBD2, 6 bases. The germline V and J ends were trimmed by 4 bases and 2 bases, with 15 bases remaining between them. The CDR3 has 16 amino acids. Germline V gene data show CDR1 as SGHTA and CDR2 as FQGNSA. The CDR3 DNA sequence: TGTGCCAGCAGCTCCACCTTAGCGGTCCCCTACAATGAGCAGTTCTTC. Translated: CASSSTLAVPYNEQFF.

Sample share makes this clone medium-sized. The chain links TRBV5-1 to TRBJ2-2; 7 bases map to TRBD1. This CDR3 contains 17 residues. Germline V gives CDR1 SGHRS, CDR2 YFSETQ. The V segment lost 0 bases and the J segment 1 base; nucleotides outside the gene matches: 6. CDR3 nucleotides: TGCGCCAGCAGCTTGGGCCCTCGGACAGGGAACACCGGGGAGCTGTTTTTT. Encoded protein: CASSLGPRTGNTGELFF. The full variable domain, in which reference TRBV5-1 and TRBJ2-2 provide the parts outside the CDR3, is KAGVTQTPRYLIKTRGQQVTLSCSPISGHRSVSWYQQTPGQGLQFLFEYFSETQRNKGNFPGRFSGRQFSNSRSEMNVSTLELGDSALYLCASSLGPRTGNTGELFFGEGSRLTVL.

By sample fraction, this clone is medium-sized. The chain recombines TRBV14 with TRBJ2-7, with 7 nucleotides matching TRBD1. CDR1 and CDR2 (germline): SGHDN, FVKESK. V was clipped by 3 bases and J by 3 bases; unmatched bases: 5. CDR3 length: 14 residues. The CDR3 region has the DNA TGTGCCAGCAGCCAGACAGGGATAGACTACGAGCAGTACTTC. It specifies CASSQTGIDYEQYF.

The V and J genes are TRBV20-1 and TRBJ1-4, with 7 positions matching TRBD1. CDR1 is DFQATT, CDR2 SNEGSKA, per germline (reference sequence). This CDR3 has 17 amino acids. The V gene end was trimmed by 1 base and the J gene end by 3 bases; junction bases not matched to a gene: 11. CDR3 loop: CSARVVTGTWANEKLFF. The CDR3 coding sequence is TGCAGTGCTAGAGTTGTGACAGGGACATGGGCTAATGAAAAACTGTTTTTT.

The chain recombines TRBV20-1 with TRBJ1-6; 8 nucleotides line up with TRBD1. The germline V gene encodes CDR1 DFQATT and CDR2 SNEGSKA (reference sequence). V was clipped by 4 bases and J by 7 bases; unmatched bases: 9. The CDR3 loop spans 15 amino acids. The CDR3 DNA reads as TGCAGTGCTACAGAACAGGGGGTATACAATTCACCCCTCCACTTT. This translates into CSATEQGVYNSPLHF.

This rearrangement joins TRBV7-9 to TRBJ1-4; no firm D call. The CDR3 runs to 15 residues. The V end was cut by 5 bases, the J end by 8 bases, with 18 bases between. The germline CDR1 and CDR2 sequences are SEHNR and FQNEAQ (reference sequence). The CDR3 is CASSTLMAGEEKLFF. Here the CDR3 DNA reads TGTGCCAGCAGCACCTTGATGGCCGGGGAAGAAAAACTGTTTTTT.

The V gene is TRBV19, the J gene TRBJ2-7, with D possibly TRBD2 on 6 matching bases. Trimming pared 0 bases from V and 2 bases from J, leaving 8 bases between. The CDR3 length is 14 residues. Germline V gene lookup returns CDR1 LNHDA and CDR2 SQIVND (reference sequence). CDR3 in amino acids: CASSIESGPYEQYF. In nucleotides, the CDR3 is TGTGCCAGTAGTATAGAAAGCGGGCCCTACGAGCAGTACTTC. Combining the CDR3 with reference TRBV19 and TRBJ2-7 gives the whole variable domain DGGITQSPKYLFRKEGQNVTLSCEQNLNHDAMYWYRQDPGQGLRLIYYSQIVNDFQKGDIAEGYSVSREKKESFPLTVTSAQKNPTAFYLCASSIESGPYEQYFGPGTRLTVT.